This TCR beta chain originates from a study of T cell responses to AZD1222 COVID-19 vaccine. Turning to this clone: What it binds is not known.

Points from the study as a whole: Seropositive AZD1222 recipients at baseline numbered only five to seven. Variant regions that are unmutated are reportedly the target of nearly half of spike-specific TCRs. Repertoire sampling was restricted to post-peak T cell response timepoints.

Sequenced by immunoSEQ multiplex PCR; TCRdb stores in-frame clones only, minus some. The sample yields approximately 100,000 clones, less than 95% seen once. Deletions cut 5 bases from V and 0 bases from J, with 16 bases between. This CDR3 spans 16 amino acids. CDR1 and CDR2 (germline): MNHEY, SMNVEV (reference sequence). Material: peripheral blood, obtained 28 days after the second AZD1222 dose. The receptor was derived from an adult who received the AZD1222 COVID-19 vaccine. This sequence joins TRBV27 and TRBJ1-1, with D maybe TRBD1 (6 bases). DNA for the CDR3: TGTGCCAGCAGTCCACTAGGGACACCGATGAACACTGAAGCTTTCTTT. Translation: CASSPLGTPMNTEAFF.